This T cell receptor beta chain emerged from a study of multiple sclerosis patients with progressive multifocal leukoencephalopathy. Study-level background: The control group, sampled over time, had multiple sclerosis, received natalizumab and did not develop PML.

In regard to this clone: Sequence at one end of the junction differs from germline and may be a read error.

The CDR3 is 11 residues long. CDR1 is SGHTA and CDR2 is FQGNSA in the germline V gene. Data came from immunoSEQ multiplex PCR; TCRdb stores just in-frame clones and leaves some out. The table lists some 31,000 clones, about 88% of them singletons. Time point reported: before natalizumab initiation. Sequencing used PBMCs. The gene calls are TRBV7-2 and TRBJ2-5; the D gene is possibly TRBD1 (5 bases). This TCR derives from a human donor with multiple sclerosis. CDR3: CASSLGAGLDF. The CDR3 DNA is TGTGCCAGCAGCTTAGGTGCAGGGTTAGACTTC.